The 22 T cell receptor beta chains below all came from one sample that was sequenced in a study of vaccination and CD4 T cells after COVID-19. Treatment: roughly 10-day PBMC culture with coronavirus spike peptide pools or control peptides (ViraFEST assay). Their antigens remain unidentified. Scientists ran DNA taken from cultured CD4+ T cells through the Oncomine TCR Beta short-read assay for sequencing. One entry per CDR3 protein, called by TCRdb with MiXCR from the PCR reads. The table records some 11,000 distinct CDR3 sequences, roughly half of them present only once. Sequencing was performed on CD4+ T cells from blood, cultured in vitro. The receptors shown here come from a human donor who had recovered from COVID-19.

This clonotype was found a few times. This chain uses TRBV7-8 with TRBJ1-1; a weak D match, TRBD1 (5 bases). The CDR3 is 14 amino acids. The germline V gene encodes CDR1 SGHVS and CDR2 FQNEAQ. V dropped 1 base and J dropped 5 bases, with 11 bases sitting between them. The CDR3 coding sequence is TGTGCCAGCAGCTTAGGGTTTGGGGGGACTGAAGCTTTCTTT. Its translation is CASSLGFGGTEAFF.

The V call is TRBV2, the J call TRBJ2-3, with a weak D call TRBD1 (6 bases). This CDR3 has 14 residues. The germline V and J ends were trimmed by 5 bases and 3 bases, with 12 bases remaining between them. Per the germline V gene, CDR1 is SNHLY and CDR2 is FYNNEI. CDR3 DNA: TGTGCCAGCAGTTTACTAGGACAGACAGATACGCAGTATTTT. This codes for CASSLLGQTDTQYF.

This chain connects TRBV15 to TRBJ2-1; 8 nucleotides agree with TRBD2. Germline trimming cut 3 bases from V and 6 bases from J; bases unmatched to any gene: 10. CDR3 length equals 16 residues. Germline V gives CDR1 LNHNV, CDR2 YYDKDF (reference sequence). CDR3 nucleotide sequence: TGTGCCACCAGCAGGTCAAGCGGGAGTAAATCCAATGAGCAGTTCTTC. The encoded protein is CATSRSSGSKSNEQFF.

The chain is built from TRBV15 and TRBJ2-2; TRBD2 might be the D (5 bases). The CDR3 extends over 15 amino acids. Germline V gene sequence: CDR1 LNHNV, CDR2 YYDKDF (reference sequence). Trimming cost V 1 base and J 7 bases, with 13 bases left between them. The CDR3 protein is CATSRAPGVGGELFF. CDR3 nucleotides: TGTGCCACCAGCAGAGCCCCCGGGGTTGGCGGGGAGCTGTTTTTT.

This clonotype was recorded a few times. This rearrangement joins TRBV10-3 to TRBJ1-1; 10 positions agree with TRBD1. The CDR3 sequence is 13 residues long. V lost 9 bases and J lost 0; bases outside the gene matches: 1. In germline, CDR1 is ENHRY, CDR2 SYGVKD. In nucleotides, the CDR3 is TGTGCCATTGGGACAGGGGTGAACACTGAAGCTTTCTTT. Protein: CAIGTGVNTEAFF.

A word on this clonotype: Mismatch with germline at one junction end may stem from a read error. The chain has TRBV6-1 and TRBJ1-1, with D perhaps matching TRBD1 (6 bases). CDR3 length: 15 amino acids. Germline values: CDR1 MNHNS, CDR2 SASEGT. CDR3 sequence: CVSCVGGGLNTEAFF. As DNA, the CDR3 is TGTGTCAGCTGTGTCGGGGGGGGCTTGAACACTGAAGCTTTCTTT.

The chain joins TRBV6-1 to TRBJ1-2; D is perhaps TRBD1 (6 bases). V was pared by 4 bases and J by 5 bases, with 14 bases between. Germline V gene lookup returns CDR1 MNHNS and CDR2 SASEGT. The CDR3 covers 14 residues. CDR3 amino acids: CASSGRDKAYGYTF. As DNA, the CDR3 is TGTGCCAGCAGTGGCAGGGACAAGGCTTATGGCTACACCTTC.

This clonotype was seen once. At one end the junction does not follow the germline gene, possibly because of a read error. The chain carries TRBV7-2 and TRBJ2-1; no reliable D call. CDR3 length: 16 residues. Germline V CDR1 and CDR2: SGHTA, FQGNSA. CDR3: CASSLVSGNSCNEQFF. Written as DNA, the CDR3 is TGTGCCAGCAGCTTAGTGTCTGGTAACTCCTGCAATGAGCAGTTCTTC.

The J gene is TRBJ2-5, the V gene TRBV6-1; 7 bases map to TRBD2. The CDR3 is 15 amino acids. Germline loops: CDR1 MNHNS, CDR2 SASEGT. V trimming: 6 bases; J trimming: 3 bases; junction bases outside the gene matches: 10. CDR3 amino acids: CASRGVGAGEETQYF. Written as DNA, the CDR3 is TGTGCCAGCAGAGGAGTTGGGGCGGGGGAAGAGACCCAGTACTTC.

CDR3 region: CSARGQGNTGELFF. The CDR3 nucleotides read TGCAGTGCTAGAGGACAGGGGAACACCGGGGAGCTGTTTTTT. The chain employs TRBV20-1 and TRBJ2-2; TRBD1 matches at 7 bases. V shed 1 base, J shed 1 base, and the junction held 0 bases outside the gene matches. CDR3 size: 14 residues. CDR1 is DFQATT and CDR2 is SNEGSKA in the germline V gene (reference sequence).

Within the sample, this clonotype is medium-sized (0.01 to 0.1%). The CDR3 DNA is TGTGCCAGCAGCTACGGACAGGGGGCTGTGGGCACTGAAGCTTTCTTT. Amino acids: CASSYGQGAVGTEAFF. This chain uses TRBV5-6 with TRBJ1-1; 11 nucleotides line up with TRBD1. CDR1 is SGHDT, CDR2 YYEEEE, per germline. CDR3 length equals 16 residues. Unmatched junction bases numbered 8, after V lost 3 bases and J lost 4 bases.

The chain recombines TRBV29-1 with TRBJ2-3; D is possibly TRBD1 or TRBD2 (6 bases each). The germline gives CDR1 SQVTM, CDR2 ANQGSEA. The V and J ends lost 6 bases and 4 bases respectively, with 14 bases between them. The CDR3 length is 13 residues. The CDR3 DNA is TGCAGCGTCCAAGGGGGGAAATCAGATACGCAGTATTTT. Translation gives CSVQGGKSDTQYF.

The chain has TRBV19 and TRBJ1-5, with D perhaps matching TRBD1 (5 bases). From germline, CDR1 is LNHDA and CDR2 SQIVND (reference sequence). This CDR3 has 14 amino acids. Trimming pared 3 bases from V and 3 bases from J, leaving 9 bases between. The CDR3 reads CASSILQVNQPQHF. CDR3 bases: TGTGCCAGTAGTATCTTACAGGTCAATCAGCCCCAGCATTTT.

This clonotype was detected only a few times. This chain joins TRBV10-3 and TRBJ1-2, with D maybe TRBD1 (5 bases). V was trimmed by 6 bases and J by 10 bases, leaving 21 bases between them. The CDR3 consists of 14 residues. Per the germline V gene, CDR1 is ENHRY and CDR2 is SYGVKD. CDR3: CAISRDVGSGVYTF. The CDR3 region has the DNA TGTGCCATCAGCCGGGACGTCGGTTCGGGCGTCTACACCTTC.

The CDR3 here is CASSSGASSGNTIYF. CDR3 DNA: TGTGCCAGCAGTTCCGGGGCCAGCTCTGGAAACACCATATATTTT. This chain connects TRBV6-5 to TRBJ1-3, with a tentative D call TRBD1 (5 bases). Trimming stripped 4 bases from V and 0 bases from J, with 10 bases between. Germline CDR1 and CDR2: MNHEY and SVGAGI. The CDR3 covers 15 residues.

V usage is TRBV18 and J usage is TRBJ2-3; D possibly corresponds to TRBD1 (7 bases). In germline, CDR1 is KGHSH, CDR2 LQKENI. Trimming cost V 4 bases and J 5 bases, with 13 bases left between them. The CDR3 totals 14 residues. CDR3 coding DNA: TGTGCCAGCTCACGTAACAGGGGAGGAGATACGCAGTATTTT. This sequence encodes CASSRNRGGDTQYF.

As regards this clonotype: Mismatch with germline at one junction end may stem from a read error. The chain carries TRBV9 and TRBJ1-2; D is perhaps TRBD1 (5 bases). CDR3 length equals 13 residues. Germline V gene data show CDR1 as SGDLS and CDR2 as YYNGEE. The CDR3 region is CASGVGVEYGYTF. DNA of the CDR3: TGTGCCAGCGGCGTAGGGGTGGAATATGGCTACACCTTC.

This clonotype showed up just a few times. V is TRBV20-1 and J is TRBJ1-5; unclear D gene. Germline loops: CDR1 DFQATT, CDR2 SNEGSKA (reference sequence). The CDR3 is made up of 14 amino acids. V shed 0 bases and J shed 5 bases, with 11 bases lying between them. CDR3 residues: CSARDSGPYQPQHF. In DNA, the CDR3 is TGCAGTGCTAGAGACTCAGGACCTTATCAGCCCCAGCATTTT.

This clonotype was observed a handful of times. The chain combines TRBV19 with TRBJ1-2; TRBD1 might be the D (5 bases). The germline CDR1 and CDR2 sequences are LNHDA and SQIVND (reference sequence). This CDR3 is 16 amino acids long. The V and J ends lost 4 bases and 1 base respectively, with 16 bases between them. The CDR3 DNA sequence: TGTGCCAGTAGTACCCGGCGAGGGGAGGTTAACTATGGCTACACCTTC. As protein: CASSTRRGEVNYGYTF.

V usage is TRBV6-1 and J usage is TRBJ1-2; D might be TRBD1 (5 bases). The CDR3 is made up of 15 amino acids. Trimming removed 8 bases from V and 0 bases from J, with 16 bases in between. The V gene's germline CDR1 is MNHNS and CDR2 SASEGT. The CDR3 spells CASSGGRPTNYGYTF. DNA for the CDR3: TGTGCCAGCTCGGGGGGGAGGCCAACTAACTATGGCTACACCTTC.

The V gene is TRBV2, the J gene TRBJ2-1, with TRBD2 matching 10 bases. Germline lookup yields CDR1 SNHLY and CDR2 FYNNEI. Trimming removed 7 bases from V and 4 bases from J; junction bases left unmatched: 4. The CDR3 has 14 amino acids. The CDR3 reads CASTGLASYNEQFF. The CDR3 DNA reads as TGTGCCAGCACGGGACTAGCGAGTTACAATGAGCAGTTCTTC.

This clonotype was detected only a few times. The gene calls are TRBV20-1 and TRBJ1-2, with D hard to call. The CDR3 spans 14 residues. Trimming shortened V by 0 bases and J by 4 bases, and 12 bases separated the two germline ends. CDR1 and CDR2 (germline): DFQATT, SNEGSKA (reference sequence). The chain's CDR3 is CSAREVSFGYGYTF. The DNA for the CDR3 is TGCAGTGCTAGAGAGGTCAGTTTTGGCTATGGCTACACCTTC.